The 17 T cell receptor beta chains below come from one sample, sequenced in a study of blood T cell repertoires in COVID-19. Using immunoSEQ multiplex PCR, the repertoire was profiled, and TCRdb retains in-frame clones only, with some absent. The sample includes roughly 290,000 clones, roughly 85% of them seen just once. The sample comprised PBMCs or T cells enriched from blood (not recorded which). The receptors come from a man aged 30 to 45 who had recovered from COVID-19.

In DNA, the CDR3 is TGTGCCAGCAGTTTATTTCGACAGTCCTACGAGCAGTACTTC. Amino acids: CASSLFRQSYEQYF. The V and J genes are TRBV27 and TRBJ2-7; a weak D match, TRBD1 (5 bases). This CDR3 has 14 amino acids. Germline values: CDR1 MNHEY, CDR2 SMNVEV (reference sequence). V was trimmed by 1 base and J by 1 base, leaving 8 bases between them.

V gene TRBV12-3 or TRBV12-4 combines with J gene TRBJ1-1, with unresolved D. Trimming shortened V by 6 bases and J by 8 bases, and 13 bases separated the two germline ends. The CDR3 has 12 amino acids. The CDR3 region is CASSPTSFEAFF. DNA for the CDR3: TGTGCCAGCAGCCCTACTAGTTTCGAAGCTTTCTTT.

The chain has TRBV2 and TRBJ1-4; no clear D. Trimming removed 3 bases at V and 3 bases at J, with 8 bases between. This CDR3 region has 14 residues. Germline CDR1 is SNHLY and CDR2 is FYNNEI. The CDR3, as DNA: TGTGCCAGCAGTGAGAGCTTGTCTAATGAAAAACTGTTTTTT. Protein product: CASSESLSNEKLFF.

The rearrangement uses TRBV1 and TRBJ1-6. TRBV1 is a pseudogene. This CDR3 contains 16 residues. The CDR3 spells CTSSQDRRRTNSPLHF. As DNA, the CDR3 is TGCACCAGCAGCCAAGATCGGAGGAGGACGAATTCACCCCTCCACTTT.

This clone came up a few times. This chain links TRBV11-2 with TRBJ2-5; a possible D gene is TRBD2 (6 bases). Germline V gene sequence: CDR1 SGHAT, CDR2 FQNNGV. The CDR3 totals 14 residues. V was pared by 1 base and J by 3 bases, with 9 bases between. CDR3 DNA: TGTGCCAGCAGCTTAGGGTGGGGGGAAGAGACCCAGTACTTC. As protein: CASSLGWGEETQYF.

The sample holds one count of this clone. V is TRBV7-3 and J is TRBJ2-1, with D maybe TRBD2 (6 bases). V lost 4 bases, J lost 3 bases, and 13 bases lay in between. The germline gives CDR1 SGHTA, CDR2 FQGTGA. The CDR3 spans 15 residues. The CDR3 sequence is CASSSGTGIYNEQFF. The DNA of the CDR3 is TGTGCCAGCAGCTCCGGGACTGGGATCTACAATGAGCAGTTCTTC. Based on the CDR3 plus reference TRBV7-3 and TRBJ2-1, the full variable domain is GAGVSQTPSNKVTEKGKYVELRCDPISGHTALYWYRQSLGQGPEFLIYFQGTGAADDSGLPNDRFFAVRPEGSVSTLKIQRTERGDSAVYLCASSSGTGIYNEQFFGPGTRLTVL.

The rearrangement uses TRBV7-2 and TRBJ1-1; D remains unclear. The CDR3 covers 17 residues. The germline V gene has CDR1 SGHTA and CDR2 FQGNSA. V was clipped by 0 bases and J by 8 bases, with 22 bases between them. The CDR3 bases are TGTGCCAGCAGCTTAGCTTGGGCGAGACCACCTTCTATGGAAGCTTTCTTT. It codes for CASSLAWARPPSMEAFF.

V gene TRBV19 combines with J gene TRBJ1-5, with TRBD1 matching over 8 bases. Germline assignment: CDR1 LNHDA and CDR2 SQIVND (reference sequence). This CDR3 region has 15 residues. Trimming cost V 5 bases and J 6 bases; bases outside gene matches: 9. The CDR3 DNA follows: TGTGCCAGTAGTGCCCGGACAGGGACGGGTCAGCCCCAGCATTTT. This translates into CASSARTGTGQPQHF. Full variable domain (outside the CDR3, taken from reference TRBV19 and TRBJ1-5): DGGITQSPKYLFRKEGQNVTLSCEQNLNHDAMYWYRQDPGQGLRLIYYSQIVNDFQKGDIAEGYSVSREKKESFPLTVTSAQKNPTAFYLCASSARTGTGQPQHFGDGTRLSIL.

The rearrangement links TRBV10-1 to TRBJ1-1; D call uncertain. Trimming removed 3 bases from V and 8 bases from J, with 7 bases in between. The CDR3 contains 11 residues. Germline V CDR1 and CDR2: WNHNN, SYGVQD (reference sequence). The DNA of the CDR3 is TGCGCCAGCAGTGATGGGAGGGAAGCTTTCTTT. Its translation: CASSDGREAFF.

This rearrangement joins TRBV28 to TRBJ1-1, with TRBD1 as a possible D gene (6 bases). V lost 3 bases and J 0 bases, leaving 11 bases between the germline ends. CDR1 and CDR2 from the germline V gene are MDHEN and SYDVKM. This CDR3 contains 15 residues. CDR3 sequence reads: CASSLGQIMNTEAFF. The CDR3 DNA is TGTGCCAGCAGTTTGGGACAAATCATGAACACTGAAGCTTTCTTT.

The V gene is TRBV18, the J gene TRBJ1-1; tentatively, D is TRBD1 (5 bases). Trimming took 3 bases from V and 4 from J, leaving 12 bases between them. Germline V gene lookup returns CDR1 KGHSH and CDR2 LQKENI. The CDR3 is 14 residues long. The CDR3 region has the DNA TGTGCCAGCTCACCGGGAGGGGCCGTCACTGAAGCTTTCTTT. This gives the protein CASSPGGAVTEAFF.

CDR3 sequence (DNA): TGCGCCAGCAGCTTGGCAGCGGGGGGGCCTGGCACAGATACGCAGTATTTT. It encodes CASSLAAGGPGTDTQYF. The chain couples TRBV5-1 to TRBJ2-3; 10 bases line up with TRBD2. J lost 1 base, V lost 0 bases, and 5 bases had no gene match. The CDR3 length is 17 residues. In germline, CDR1 is SGHRS, CDR2 YFSETQ.

A single count supports this clone. The chain uses TRBV30 and TRBJ1-5; the D is unclear. The CDR3 covers 13 residues. V lost 0 bases and J 8 bases, leaving 11 bases between the germline ends. CDR1 and CDR2 (germline): GTSNPN, SVGIG (reference sequence). The CDR3 loop reads CAWSVRGSEPQHF. CDR3 sequence (DNA): TGTGCCTGGAGTGTCCGGGGTTCGGAGCCCCAGCATTTT.

This clone was detected a few times. V usage is TRBV25-1 and J usage is TRBJ1-1; D gene unclear. This CDR3 has 15 amino acids. The V and J ends lost 4 bases and 1 base respectively, with 13 bases between them. CDR1 MGHDK and CDR2 SYGVNS come from the germline V gene. CDR3 region: CASSVIRRGNTEAFF. The CDR3 coding sequence is TGTGCCAGCAGTGTTATTAGACGGGGGAACACTGAAGCTTTCTTT.

The rearrangement joins TRBV10-3 to TRBJ1-5, with D hard to call. Germline V CDR1 and CDR2: ENHRY, SYGVKD. V was shortened by 0 bases and J by 4 bases, with 7 bases between the two germline ends. This CDR3 has 14 amino acids. CDR3 loop: CAISESHGNQPQHF. The CDR3, as DNA: TGTGCCATCAGTGAGTCCCACGGTAATCAGCCCCAGCATTTT.

The chain carries TRBV7-9 and TRBJ1-5; D possibly corresponds to TRBD1 (6 bases). Germline V gives CDR1 SEHNR, CDR2 FQNEAQ (reference sequence). V was cut by 4 bases and J by 0 bases, with 16 bases left in between. The CDR3 extends over 17 amino acids. CDR3 protein: CASSSGTQGYSNQPQHF. As DNA, the CDR3 is TGTGCCAGCAGCTCAGGAACCCAGGGGTATAGCAATCAGCCCCAGCATTTT.

This chain's CDR3 is CASSSRYGRGSYGYTF. In DNA form, the CDR3 reads TGTGCCAGCAGCTCCAGATATGGCAGGGGATCGTATGGCTACACCTTC. The rearrangement links TRBV7-2 to TRBJ1-2, with D possibly being TRBD1 (6 bases). V was clipped by 4 bases and J by 5 bases, with 20 bases between them. Germline V gene lookup returns CDR1 SGHTA and CDR2 FQGNSA. The CDR3 is made up of 16 amino acids.